This passage covers 8 T cell receptor beta chains from one sample sequenced in a study of vaccination and CD4 T cells after COVID-19 (dated by TCRdb to 2021 to 2024). Their specific antigens are unknown. Per the publication, the treatment or condition label means: approximately 11-day PBMC culture with coronavirus spike peptide pools or control peptides (ViraFEST assay). The library relied on PCR. Sequencing used an Illumina iSeq 100. DNA from cultured CD4+ T cells was subjected to TCR sequencing with the Oncomine TCR Beta short-read assay at the Johns Hopkins FTIC core. TCRdb reprocessed the public reads (quality trimming at Q25 with fastp, clone calling with MiXCR) and kept in-frame beta chains. Here each entry gathers all rows of one CDR3 protein and keeps the most common genes and DNA. This sample holds more than 13,000 distinct CDR3 sequences; roughly 26% were observed only once. Clones ranked in the top ten supply 15% to 20% of the sample.

The sample here was CD4+ T cells from blood, cultured in vitro, taken after SARS-CoV-2 vaccination. The origin of the receptors is a human donor who had recovered from COVID-19.

This clonotype was recorded a few times. The chain uses TRBV11-3 and TRBJ2-3, with 7 bases fitting TRBD1. Trimming at V came to 5 bases and at J to 3 bases, leaving 2 bases not matched to a gene. Germline V gene sequence: CDR1 SGHNT, CDR2 YENEEA. The CDR3 sequence is 13 residues long. The CDR3 protein is CASSTGATDTQYF. CDR3 coding DNA: TGTGCCAGCAGCACAGGGGCTACAGATACGCAGTATTTT.

This chain connects TRBV7-8 to TRBJ2-4; 12 nucleotides match TRBD2. The CDR3 spans 19 residues. The germline V gene has CDR1 SGHVS and CDR2 FQNEAQ. The V segment lost 5 bases and the J segment 1 base; nucleotides outside the gene matches: 12. This chain's CDR3 is CASSPASGRANGAKNIQYF. CDR3 bases: TGTGCCAGCAGCCCCGCTAGCGGGAGGGCCAACGGGGCCAAAAACATTCAGTACTTC.

This rearrangement joins TRBV5-6 to TRBJ1-1; weak D call: TRBD1 (5 bases). V dropped 3 bases and J dropped 0 bases, with 12 bases sitting between them. There are 15 residues in the CDR3. Germline V lookup: CDR1 SGHDT, CDR2 YYEEEE. Written as DNA, the CDR3 is TGTGCCAGCAGCTCGGGGACGGGAATGAACACTGAAGCTTTCTTT. This translates into CASSSGTGMNTEAFF. Full variable domain (outside the CDR3, taken from reference TRBV5-6 and TRBJ1-1): DAGVTQSPTHLIKTRGQQVTLRCSPKSGHDTVSWYQQALGQGPQFIFQYYEEEERQRGNFPDRFSGHQFPNYSSELNVNALLLGDSALYLCASSSGTGMNTEAFFGQGTRLTVV.

This clonotype has just one count. The J gene is TRBJ2-7, the V gene TRBV4-2; 7 bases are a match to TRBD1. Trimming cost V 7 bases and J 1 base; bases outside gene matches: 4. Germline V gives CDR1 LGHNA, CDR2 YNFKEQ. This CDR3 contains 13 residues. This CDR3 reads CASKGDSSYEQYF. The CDR3 region has the DNA TGTGCCAGCAAAGGGGACAGTTCCTACGAGCAGTACTTC.

V and J are TRBV18 and TRBJ2-5; 7 nucleotides match TRBD1. Germline V CDR1 and CDR2: KGHSH, LQKENI. J gave up 1 base and V 3 bases, and 5 bases lay outside the gene matches. CDR3 length equals 15 residues. Here the CDR3 DNA reads TGTGCCAGCTCACCGTCCGGGACAGTCCAAGAGACCCAGTACTTC. Translation gives CASSPSGTVQETQYF.

The chain is built from TRBV30 and TRBJ1-5; D is unclear. CDR1 GTSNPN and CDR2 SVGIG come from the germline V gene (reference sequence). V was pared by 0 bases and J by 4 bases, with 7 bases between. The CDR3 is made up of 13 amino acids. CDR3 nucleotides: TGTGCCTGGAGTGTACGGGGAAATCAGCCCCAGCATTTT. Amino acid sequence: CAWSVRGNQPQHF.

V is TRBV9 and J is TRBJ2-2; D tentatively reads TRBD1 or TRBD2 (5 bases each). Deletions cut 0 bases from V and 5 bases from J, with 8 bases between. The germline CDR1 and CDR2 sequences are SGDLS and YYNGEE. This CDR3 region has 14 residues. CDR3 coding DNA: TGTGCCAGCAGCGTAGGACAGCGGACCGGGGAGCTGTTTTTT. It yields the protein CASSVGQRTGELFF.

This chain connects TRBV29-1 to TRBJ1-4; 11 nucleotides line up with TRBD1. CDR1 and CDR2 from the germline V gene are SQVTM and ANQGSEA. Losses at the gene ends were 5 bases for V and 9 bases for J; bases not matched to a gene: 5. The CDR3 has 13 residues. The chain's CDR3 is CSVPGQGEQKLFF. The CDR3 bases are TGCAGCGTTCCGGGACAGGGGGAACAAAAACTGTTTTTT.